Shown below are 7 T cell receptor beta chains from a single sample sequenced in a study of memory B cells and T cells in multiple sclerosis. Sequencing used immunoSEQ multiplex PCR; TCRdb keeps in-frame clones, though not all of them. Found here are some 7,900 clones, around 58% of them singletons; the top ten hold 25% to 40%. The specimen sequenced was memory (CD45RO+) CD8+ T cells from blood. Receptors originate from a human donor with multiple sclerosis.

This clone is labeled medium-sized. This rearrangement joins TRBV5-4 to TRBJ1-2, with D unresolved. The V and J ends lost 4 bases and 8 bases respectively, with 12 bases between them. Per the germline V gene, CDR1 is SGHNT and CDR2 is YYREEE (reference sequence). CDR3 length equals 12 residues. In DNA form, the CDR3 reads TGTGCCAGCAGCCAGGTCTTTGGAGGCTACACCTTC. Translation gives CASSQVFGGYTF.

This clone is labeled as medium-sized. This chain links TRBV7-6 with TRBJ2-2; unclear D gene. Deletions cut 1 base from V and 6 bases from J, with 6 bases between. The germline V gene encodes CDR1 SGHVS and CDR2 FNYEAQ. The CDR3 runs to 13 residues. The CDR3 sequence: CASSLEYAGELFF. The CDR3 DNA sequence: TGTGCCAGCAGCTTAGAATATGCCGGGGAGCTGTTTTTT.

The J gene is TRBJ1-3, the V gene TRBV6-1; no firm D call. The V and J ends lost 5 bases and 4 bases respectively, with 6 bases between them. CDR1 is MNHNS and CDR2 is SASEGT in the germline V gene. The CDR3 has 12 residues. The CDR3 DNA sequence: TGTGCCAGCAGTTATCCCGGAAACACCATATATTTT. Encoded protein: CASSYPGNTIYF.

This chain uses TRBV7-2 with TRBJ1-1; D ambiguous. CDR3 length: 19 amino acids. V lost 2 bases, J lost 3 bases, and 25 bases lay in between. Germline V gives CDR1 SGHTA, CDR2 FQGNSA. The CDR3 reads CASSLIAQERTTGDTEAFF. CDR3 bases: TGTGCCAGCAGCTTAATCGCCCAGGAGAGAACGACCGGGGACACTGAAGCTTTCTTT.

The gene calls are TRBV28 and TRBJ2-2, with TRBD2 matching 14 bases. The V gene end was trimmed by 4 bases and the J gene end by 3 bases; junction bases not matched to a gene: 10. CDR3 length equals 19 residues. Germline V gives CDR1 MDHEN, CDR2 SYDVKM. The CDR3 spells CASSSGLAGGLGDTGELFF. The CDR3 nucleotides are TGTGCCAGCAGTTCCGGACTAGCGGGAGGACTAGGCGACACCGGGGAGCTGTTTTTT. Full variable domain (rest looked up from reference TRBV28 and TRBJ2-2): DVKVTQSSRYLVKRTGEKVFLECVQDMDHENMFWYRQDPGLGLRLIYFSYDVKMKEKGDIPEGYSVSREKKERFSLILESASTNQTSMYLCASSSGLAGGLGDTGELFFGEGSRLTVL.

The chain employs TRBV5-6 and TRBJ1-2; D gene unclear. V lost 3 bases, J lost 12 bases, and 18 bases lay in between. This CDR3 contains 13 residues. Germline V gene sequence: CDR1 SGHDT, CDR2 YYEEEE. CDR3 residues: CASSSTSDGADTF. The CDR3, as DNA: TGTGCCAGCAGCTCTACCTCCGACGGAGCTGACACCTTC. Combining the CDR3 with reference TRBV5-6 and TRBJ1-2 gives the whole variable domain DAGVTQSPTHLIKTRGQQVTLRCSPKSGHDTVSWYQQALGQGPQFIFQYYEEEERQRGNFPDRFSGHQFPNYSSELNVNALLLGDSALYLCASSSTSDGADTFGSGTRLTVV.

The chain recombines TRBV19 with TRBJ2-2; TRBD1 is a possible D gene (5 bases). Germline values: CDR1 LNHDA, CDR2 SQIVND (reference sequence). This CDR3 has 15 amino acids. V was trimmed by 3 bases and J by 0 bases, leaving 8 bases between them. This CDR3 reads CASSMAGSNTGELFF. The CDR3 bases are TGTGCCAGTAGTATGGCAGGGTCGAACACCGGGGAGCTGTTTTTT.